These T cell receptor beta chains were read from a single sample in a study of metastatic and nonmetastatic thyroid tumors. TCRdb re-processed the PCR reads through MiXCR. The profile shows roughly 9,900 clones, under 30% of them singletons. What was sequenced was tumor tissue. The source is a male donor with papillary thyroid cancer or a benign thyroid nodule (not recorded which). Some clones in this sample may be carry-over from other donors' samples. Both conserved end residues are part of each CDR3. A D gene is named only where the DNA matches it firmly. Clone size appears in some rows only: once, few, many, or a class for an expanded clone.

medium-sized	TRBJ1-5	NA	TRBV3-1	CASSRDPNQPQHF	TGTGCCAGCAGCAGGGACCCTAATCAGCCCCAGCATTTT
NA	TRBJ1-2	NA	TRBV20-1	CSATMSGLRYGYTF	TGCAGTGCTACTATGTCGGGACTGCGCTATGGCTACACCTTC
NA	TRBJ2-5	NA	TRBV2	CASTGFETQYF	TGTGCCAGCACAGGATTTGAGACCCAGTACTTC
NA	TRBJ2-5	TRBD2	TRBV6-2/TRBV6-3	CASSRLPSGRTAETQYF	TGTGCCAGCAGTCGCTTGCCTAGCGGGAGGACCGCGGAGACCCAGTACTTC
few	TRBJ2-5	TRBD2	TRBV6-1	CASSESAGGVETQYF	TGTGCCAGCAGTGAATCCGCGGGAGGCGTTGAGACCCAGTACTTC
NA	TRBJ1-2	NA	TRBV28	CASSGSSFYGYTF	TGTGCCAGCAGTGGATCATCTTTCTATGGCTACACCTTC
NA	TRBJ2-1	NA	TRBV20-1	CSARDQPGGLGEQFF	TGCAGTGCTAGAGACCAACCCGGGGGATTGGGTGAGCAGTTCTTC
medium-sized	TRBJ2-2	TRBD2	TRBV20-1	CSARGEREEWNTGELFF	TGCAGTGCTAGAGGGGAGCGGGAGGAATGGAACACCGGGGAGCTGTTTTTT
NA	TRBJ2-3	NA	TRBV4-2	CASSQAGRLDTQYF	TGTGCCAGCAGCCAAGCGGGCCGATTGGATACGCAGTATTTT
medium-sized	TRBJ2-2	NA	TRBV6-4	CASSEGAGKPGELFF	TGTGCCAGCAGTGAAGGAGCGGGCAAACCCGGGGAGCTGTTTTTT
medium-sized	TRBJ2-7	TRBD2	TRBV20-1	CSARTASGRGEQYF	TGCAGTGCTAGAACGGCTAGCGGGAGGGGGGAGCAGTACTTC
NA	TRBJ1-5	TRBD1	TRBV7-3	CASSPTGGDQPQHF	TGCGCCAGCAGCCCCACAGGGGGCGATCAGCCCCAGCATTTT
many	TRBJ1-1	NA	TRBV12-3/TRBV12-4	CASSLVFRRLNIEAFF	TGTGCCAGCAGTTTAGTATTTAGGCGTCTGAACATTGAAGCTTTCTTT
many	TRBJ2-5	NA	TRBV5-8	CASSFGGVVIQETQYF	TGTGCCAGCAGCTTTGGCGGGGTGGTGATTCAAGAGACCCAGTACTTC
medium-sized	TRBJ1-6	NA	TRBV6-4	CASSDAPGAQSPLHF	TGTGCCAGCAGTGACGCTCCAGGGGCGCAATCACCCCTCCACTTT
NA	TRBJ2-4	NA	TRBV4-1	CASSQDDFIAKNIQYF	TGCGCCAGCAGCCAAGATGACTTTATAGCCAAAAACATTCAGTACTTC
NA	TRBJ2-7	NA	TRBV30	CAWISGCYEQYF	TGTGCCTGGATTAGCGGATGCTACGAGCAGTACTTC
NA	TRBJ2-5	TRBD1	TRBV11-3	CASSSRTGRSETQYF	TGTGCCAGCAGCTCAAGGACAGGGAGATCGGAGACCCAGTACTTC
NA	TRBJ2-7	TRBD1	TRBV6-2/TRBV6-3	CASSYSTGEPYEQYF	TGTGCCAGCAGTTACTCGACAGGGGAACCCTACGAGCAGTACTTC
NA	TRBJ2-1	TRBD1	TRBV20-1	CSARDTTGLGSEQFF	TGCAGTGCTAGAGATACGACAGGGCTGGGAAGTGAGCAGTTCTTC
medium-sized	TRBJ1-5	TRBD1	TRBV30	CAWAQGAGNQPQHF	TGTGCCTGGGCCCAGGGGGCAGGGAATCAGCCCCAGCATTTT
NA	TRBJ1-2	TRBD1	TRBV19	CASTPQGQGAGYGYTF	TGTGCCAGTACTCCTCAAGGGCAGGGGGCTGGGTATGGCTACACCTTC
medium-sized	TRBJ2-1	TRBD2	TRBV6-1	CASSLGLAGVREQFF	TGTGCCAGCAGTCTGGGACTAGCGGGAGTCCGTGAGCAGTTCTTC
many	TRBJ2-1	TRBD2	TRBV30	CAWNIPSGYNEQFF	TGTGCCTGGAATATCCCTAGCGGGTACAATGAGCAGTTCTTC
NA	TRBJ1-2	NA	TRBV7-2	CASRPGEGYGYTF	TGTGCCAGCAGGCCAGGGGAAGGTTATGGCTACACCTTC
medium-sized	TRBJ1-3	NA	TRBV5-1	CASSLAGEIGNTIYF	TGCGCCAGCAGCTTGGCGGGGGAGATCGGAAACACCATATATTTT
NA	TRBJ2-3	NA	TRBV19	CASSPPGWGVLTDTQYF	TGTGCCAGTAGTCCCCCTGGCTGGGGGGTACTCACAGATACGCAGTATTTT
few	TRBJ2-3	TRBD2	TRBV6-1	CASRRLAGVSTDTQYF	TGTGCCAGCAGAAGACTAGCGGGAGTGAGCACAGATACGCAGTATTTT
NA	TRBJ1-4	NA	TRBV7-8	CASSLALTGRNEKLFF	TGTGCCAGCAGCTTAGCCCTGACAGGCCGTAATGAAAAACTGTTTTTT
many	TRBJ2-2	TRBD2	TRBV7-8	CASSLRASGRSNTGELFF	TGTGCCAGCAGCTTACGGGCTAGCGGGAGGTCGAACACCGGGGAGCTGTTTTTT
NA	TRBJ2-1	NA	TRBV18	CASSPSSSYNEQFF	TGTGCCAGCTCACCTAGTAGCTCCTACAATGAGCAGTTCTTC
NA	TRBJ2-5	TRBD2	TRBV11-3	CASSKGLAFKETQYF	TGTGCCAGCAGTAAGGGACTAGCTTTTAAGGAGACCCAGTACTTC
NA	TRBJ1-1	NA	TRBV7-2	CASSLTIVEGFTEAFF	TGTGCCAGCAGCTTAACGATTGTGGAGGGGTTCACTGAAGCTTTCTTT
few	TRBJ2-7	NA	TRBV30	CAWSPSFYEQYF	TGTGCCTGGAGTCCTAGCTTCTACGAGCAGTACTTC
few	TRBJ2-3	NA	TRBV6-5	CASIYSVGPTDTQYF	TGTGCCAGCATTTACTCGGTAGGACCCACAGATACGCAGTATTTT
many	TRBJ2-2	TRBD1	TRBV7-3	CASSLISGTGNTGELFF	TGTGCCAGCAGCCTTATTTCCGGGACAGGGAACACCGGGGAGCTGTTTTTT
few	TRBJ2-7	NA	TRBV19	CASSIGQSYEQYF	TGTGCCAGTAGTATAGGGCAGTCCTACGAGCAGTACTTC
medium-sized	TRBJ2-7	TRBD2	TRBV6-1	CASSETAGGNDEQYF	TGTGCCAGCAGTGAAACGGCGGGGGGCAATGACGAGCAGTACTTC
NA	TRBJ1-2	NA	TRBV30	CAWSFGSGGYTF	TGTGCCTGGAGTTTTGGGTCGGGTGGCTACACCTTC
hyperexpanded	TRBJ1-1	TRBD1	TRBV12-3/TRBV12-4	CASSLSPRTGSDTEAFF	TGTGCCAGCAGTTTATCCCCAAGGACAGGATCGGACACTGAAGCTTTCTTT
many	TRBJ1-1	NA	TRBV6-6	CASSYAPGSGEAFF	TGTGCCAGCAGTTACGCCCCTGGGAGTGGTGAAGCTTTCTTT
NA	TRBJ2-1	NA	TRBV7-2	CASSYSWGNEQFF	TGTGCCAGCAGCTATTCCTGGGGGAATGAGCAGTTCTTC
NA	TRBJ1-2	NA	TRBV6-1	CASSGTGAGYTF	TGTGCCAGCAGTGGTACAGGTGCTGGCTACACCTTC
NA	TRBJ2-1	TRBD2	TRBV6-1	CASSVLAGGRGHNEQFF	TGTGCCAGCAGTGTTCTAGCGGGAGGGCGGGGGCACAATGAGCAGTTCTTC
medium-sized	TRBJ1-2	NA	TRBV20-1	CSASRLGGESHGYTF	TGCAGTGCTAGTCGGTTAGGGGGAGAAAGTCATGGCTACACCTTC
few	TRBJ2-1	TRBD2	TRBV28	CASSSSGRKAYNEQFF	TGTGCCAGCAGTTCTAGCGGGAGGAAGGCCTACAATGAGCAGTTCTTC
many	TRBJ1-2	NA	TRBV2	CASSGGRFYGYTF	TGTGCCAGCAGTGGGGGCAGATTCTATGGCTACACCTTC
medium-sized	TRBJ2-3	TRBD1	TRBV7-2	CASSSDRAKDTQYF	TGTGCCAGCAGCTCCGACAGGGCTAAAGATACGCAGTATTTT
NA	TRBJ2-6	TRBD2	TRBV5-1	CASAGWREGLSGANVLTF	TGCGCCAGCGCCGGGTGGAGGGAGGGCCTCTCTGGGGCCAACGTCCTGACTTTC
medium-sized	TRBJ1-2	TRBD1	TRBV27	CASSPRGQGGYGYTF	TGTGCCAGCAGTCCGAGGGGACAGGGAGGCTATGGCTACACCTTC
many	TRBJ2-1	NA	TRBV28	CASSSPLGGNEQFF	TGTGCCAGCAGTTCCCCCCTCGGGGGCAATGAGCAGTTCTTC
large	TRBJ2-1	TRBD2	TRBV19	CASSIWGVAGGYEQFF	TGTGCCAGTAGTATATGGGGAGTAGCGGGAGGTTATGAGCAGTTCTTC
NA	TRBJ2-7	NA	TRBV6-2/TRBV6-3	CASNIAGRYEQYF	TGTGCCAGCAACATTGCGGGGCGATACGAGCAGTACTTC